The rows below give T cell receptor beta chains drawn from one sample of a study of blood T cell repertoires in COVID-19. The data were produced by immunoSEQ multiplex PCR, yet TCRdb's version contains in-frame clones alone and is incomplete. Among 250,000 or so clones listed, roughly 80% were seen once. The sequencing sample was made of PBMCs or T cells enriched from blood (not recorded which). These receptors were obtained from a man aged 50 to 60 who had recovered from COVID-19. Both conserved end residues are part of each CDR3. D genes are given only for firm matches. Rows give clone size only sometimes, using once, few, many, or a class for an expanded clone.

v_call: TRBV19
clone_size: NA
d_call: TRBD1
j_call: TRBJ1-2
cdr3_aa: CASSITGQGEVYTF
cdr3_nt: TGTGCCAGTAGTATAACGGGACAGGGGGAAGTCTACACCTTC

v_call: TRBV9
clone_size: NA
d_call: NA
j_call: TRBJ2-2
cdr3_aa: CASSVATIGELFF
cdr3_nt: TGTGCCAGCAGCGTAGCTACGATCGGGGAGCTGTTTTTT

v_call: TRBV7-8
clone_size: NA
d_call: TRBD1
j_call: TRBJ2-1
cdr3_aa: CASSLQTGVGNEQFF
cdr3_nt: TGTGCCAGCAGCTTGCAGACAGGGGTTGGGAATGAGCAGTTCTTC

v_call: TRBV6-4
clone_size: once
d_call: TRBD1
j_call: TRBJ1-2
cdr3_aa: CASSDRGQGFGYTF
cdr3_nt: TGTGCCAGCAGTGACCGAGGACAGGGCTTTGGCTACACCTTC

v_call: TRBV6-5
clone_size: NA
d_call: NA
j_call: TRBJ2-2
cdr3_aa: CASVPYTGELFF
cdr3_nt: TGTGCCAGCGTCCCGTACACCGGGGAGCTGTTTTTT

v_call: TRBV10-3
clone_size: NA
d_call: NA
j_call: TRBJ1-1
cdr3_aa: CAIRRQGPEAEAFF
cdr3_nt: TGTGCCATCAGAAGGCAGGGGCCCGAGGCTGAAGCTTTCTTT

v_call: TRBV4-2
clone_size: NA
d_call: NA
j_call: TRBJ2-1
cdr3_aa: CASSLPRGDEQFF
cdr3_nt: TGTGCCAGCAGCCTACCCAGGGGTGATGAGCAGTTCTTC

v_call: TRBV7-6
clone_size: NA
d_call: NA
j_call: TRBJ1-5
cdr3_aa: CASSGLAEPQHF
cdr3_nt: TGTGCCAGCTCCGGATTAGCGGAGCCCCAGCATTTT

v_call: TRBV10-3
clone_size: NA
d_call: NA
j_call: TRBJ2-1
cdr3_aa: CAISESWGSDNEQFF
cdr3_nt: TGTGCCATCAGTGAGTCCTGGGGCTCTGACAATGAGCAGTTCTTC

v_call: TRBV7-3
clone_size: once
d_call: NA
j_call: TRBJ2-1
cdr3_aa: CASSLYRDYNEQFF
cdr3_nt: TGTGCCAGCTCGTTGTACCGGGACTACAATGAGCAGTTCTTC

v_call: TRBV7-2
clone_size: NA
d_call: NA
j_call: TRBJ2-7
cdr3_aa: CASSLPRTSEQYF
cdr3_nt: TGTGCCAGCAGCTTACCCCGGACAAGCGAGCAGTACTTC

v_call: TRBV7-9
clone_size: NA
d_call: TRBD1
j_call: TRBJ2-3
cdr3_aa: CASSPGGRSTDTQYF
cdr3_nt: TGTGCCAGCAGCCCAGGGGGCCGGAGCACAGATACGCAGTATTTT

v_call: TRBV7-3
clone_size: NA
d_call: NA
j_call: TRBJ2-2
cdr3_aa: CASSPWGGLSTGELFF
cdr3_nt: TGTGCCAGCAGCCCCTGGGGGGGCCTTAGTACCGGGGAGCTGTTTTTT

v_call: TRBV6-5
clone_size: once
d_call: NA
j_call: TRBJ1-1
cdr3_aa: CASSFPLGQMNTEAFF
cdr3_nt: TGTGCCAGCAGTTTCCCCCTGGGGCAGATGAACACTGAAGCTTTCTTT

v_call: TRBV4-2
clone_size: once
d_call: NA
j_call: TRBJ2-7
cdr3_aa: CASSQDAGGSYEQYF
cdr3_nt: TGTGCCAGCAGCCAAGATGCAGGTGGGTCCTACGAGCAGTACTTC

v_call: TRBV19
clone_size: few
d_call: TRBD2
j_call: TRBJ2-7
cdr3_aa: CASSFVGGSYEQYF
cdr3_nt: TGTGCCAGTAGTTTCGTGGGGGGGTCGTACGAGCAGTACTTC

v_call: TRBV6-2/TRBV6-3
clone_size: once
d_call: TRBD1
j_call: TRBJ1-5
cdr3_aa: CASSLDRDQPQHF
cdr3_nt: TGTGCCAGCAGCCTTGACAGGGATCAGCCCCAGCATTTT

v_call: TRBV5-4
clone_size: NA
d_call: TRBD2
j_call: TRBJ2-5
cdr3_aa: CASSFSAGEGETQYF
cdr3_nt: TGTGCCAGCAGCTTTTCAGCGGGAGAAGGAGAGACCCAGTACTTC

v_call: TRBV12-3/TRBV12-4
clone_size: NA
d_call: NA
j_call: TRBJ2-7
cdr3_aa: CASSFERGEQYF
cdr3_nt: TGTGCCAGCAGTTTTGAAAGGGGGGAGCAGTACTTC

v_call: TRBV7-9
clone_size: once
d_call: TRBD1
j_call: TRBJ1-2
cdr3_aa: CASSPTGGAYGYTF
cdr3_nt: TGTGCCAGCAGCCCGACAGGGGGAGCCTATGGCTACACCTTC

v_call: TRBV11-2
clone_size: NA
d_call: NA
j_call: TRBJ2-3
cdr3_aa: CASSLGSTDTQYF
cdr3_nt: TGTGCCAGCAGCCTTGGCTCCACAGATACGCAGTATTTT

v_call: TRBV12-3/TRBV12-4
clone_size: NA
d_call: NA
j_call: TRBJ2-5
cdr3_aa: CASRASVKETQYF
cdr3_nt: TGTGCCAGCAGAGCCAGCGTGAAAGAGACCCAGTACTTC

v_call: TRBV3-1/TRBV3-2
clone_size: NA
d_call: TRBD2
j_call: TRBJ2-1
cdr3_aa: CASSQFGRGGIDNEQFF
cdr3_nt: TGTGCCAGCAGCCAATTTGGGCGGGGGGGCATCGACAATGAGCAGTTCTTC

v_call: TRBV9
clone_size: few
d_call: NA
j_call: TRBJ2-2
cdr3_aa: CASSVEAGPTTGELFF
cdr3_nt: TGTGCCAGCAGCGTAGAAGCTGGGCCAACTACCGGGGAGCTGTTTTTT

v_call: TRBV19
clone_size: NA
d_call: NA
j_call: TRBJ1-1
cdr3_aa: CASSIARNTEAFF
cdr3_nt: TGTGCCAGTAGTATAGCCAGGAACACTGAAGCTTTCTTT

v_call: TRBV5-1
clone_size: NA
d_call: NA
j_call: TRBJ2-2
cdr3_aa: CASSREYTGELFF
cdr3_nt: TGCGCCAGCAGCCGGGAGTACACCGGGGAGCTGTTTTTT

v_call: TRBV6-4
clone_size: NA
d_call: NA
j_call: TRBJ2-3
cdr3_aa: CASRASGTDTQYF
cdr3_nt: TGTGCCAGCAGGGCCAGTGGCACAGATACGCAGTATTTT

v_call: TRBV28
clone_size: once
d_call: NA
j_call: TRBJ2-1
cdr3_aa: CASSLQMDSAQFF
cdr3_nt: TGTGCCAGCAGTTTACAAATGGACTCAGCGCAGTTCTTC

v_call: TRBV7-9
clone_size: few
d_call: TRBD1
j_call: TRBJ2-7
cdr3_aa: CASTTDRGYESLEQYF
cdr3_nt: TGTGCCAGCACCACCGACAGGGGGTATGAATCCCTCGAGCAGTACTTC